Each of the 20 T cell receptor beta chains below was sequenced from the same sample in a study of response to subunit inactivated influenza vaccine. Each CDR3 protein is one row after TCRdb ran MiXCR on the RT-PCR reads. This table holds roughly 650,000 distinct CDR3 sequences, approximately 14% found once. The specimen comprised PBMCs from blood, sampled 14 to 15 days before vaccination. All receptors come from a man aged 50-60 years who received an inactivated influenza vaccine.

This clonotype was seen repeatedly, ten times or more. This rearrangement joins TRBV10-3 to TRBJ2-1; no reliable D call. Germline assignment: CDR1 ENHRY and CDR2 SYGVKD. This CDR3 region has 14 residues. V shed 4 bases and J shed 0 bases, with 7 bases lying between them. The CDR3 DNA follows: TGTGCCATCAGTGTTAGGAGCTCCTACAATGAGCAGTTCTTC. Amino acid sequence: CAISVRSSYNEQFF.

This chain uses TRBV29-1 with TRBJ2-4; no clear D gene. The CDR3 is made up of 16 amino acids. V shed 0 bases and J shed 3 bases, with 15 bases lying between them. Germline loops: CDR1 SQVTM, CDR2 ANQGSEA. The CDR3 loop is CSVEEPTLVGKNIQYF. CDR3 DNA sequence: TGCAGCGTTGAAGAGCCCACTCTAGTCGGCAAAAACATTCAGTACTTC.

This clonotype showed up just a few times. The V and J genes are TRBV20-1 and TRBJ1-6; D unresolved. Trimming left V 5 bases short and J 10 bases short, with 21 bases between. CDR3 size: 15 residues. Germline V gene sequence: CDR1 DFQATT, CDR2 SNEGSKA (reference sequence). In DNA form, the CDR3 reads TGCAGTGCTCAGGAGGAGGGCGGAGGGAGCTCACCCCTCCACTTT. This codes for CSAQEEGGGSSPLHF.

Written as DNA, the CDR3 is TGTGCCAGCAGCCAAGTAGCCGCGGGCAATCAGCCCCAGCATTTT. Its translation: CASSQVAAGNQPQHF. V usage is TRBV4-2 and J usage is TRBJ1-5; D gene ambiguous. Looked up from germline, CDR1 is LGHNA and CDR2 is YNFKEQ. V dropped 1 base and J dropped 2 bases, with 9 bases sitting between them. There are 15 residues in the CDR3.

The chain joins TRBV6-1 to TRBJ1-6; the D is unclear. The CDR3 loop spans 12 amino acids. V shed 5 bases and J shed 3 bases, with 2 bases lying between them. Germline-derived CDR1 and CDR2 are MNHNS and SASEGT. The CDR3 nucleotides are TGTGCCAGCAGTATCTATAATTCACCCCTCCACTTT. This sequence encodes CASSIYNSPLHF.

This clonotype was detected many times. V gene TRBV2 combines with J gene TRBJ2-7; no clear D gene. V was trimmed by 2 bases and J by 4 bases, leaving 12 bases between them. The germline gives CDR1 SNHLY, CDR2 FYNNEI. The CDR3 is made up of 14 amino acids. The CDR3: CASSELGSRYEQYF. The CDR3 bases are TGTGCCAGCAGTGAACTCGGAAGTCGGTACGAGCAGTACTTC.

The sample holds one count of this clonotype. A junction boundary mismatches the germline segment, possibly from a read error. The chain carries TRBV4-2 and TRBJ2-2; 7 nucleotides agree with TRBD1. From germline, CDR1 is LGHNA and CDR2 YNFKEQ. This CDR3 region has 14 residues. The CDR3 bases are TGTTCCAGCAGTCCGGGACAGTACACCGGGGAGCTGTTTTTT. As protein: CSSSPGQYTGELFF.

The chain couples TRBV9 to TRBJ2-5, with TRBD2 identical over 9 bases. The length of the CDR3 is 16 residues. Germline assignment: CDR1 SGDLS and CDR2 YYNGEE. The trim removed 0 bases at V and 7 bases at J, leaving 10 bases unmatched. CDR3 bases: TGTGCCAGCAGCGTAGGGCTAGCGGGGCCCTCGGGGACCCAGTACTTC. It translates to CASSVGLAGPSGTQYF.

The CDR3 region is CASSETVVYTGELFF. In nucleotides, the CDR3 is TGTGCCAGCAGCGAGACTGTCGTCTACACCGGGGAGCTGTTTTTT. The rearrangement links TRBV27 to TRBJ2-2; D call uncertain. CDR1 is MNHEY, CDR2 SMNVEV, per germline (reference sequence). With 6 bases removed from V and 3 bases from J, the gap between germline ends came to 14 bases. The CDR3 runs 15 residues.

Only a few counts were recorded for this clonotype. Here the CDR3 reads CSAGGMNTEAFF. In DNA, the CDR3 is TGCAGCGCGGGGGGAATGAACACTGAAGCTTTCTTT. The chain carries TRBV29-1 and TRBJ1-1; TRBD1 might be the D (5 bases). Per germline, CDR1 SQVTM and CDR2 ANQGSEA. V was pared by 7 bases and J by 0 bases, with 9 bases between. The CDR3 length is 12 residues.

This clonotype was seen only a few times. The chain links TRBV10-3 to TRBJ2-2; D unresolved. Deletions cut 3 bases from V and 1 base from J, with 9 bases between. The CDR3 totals 15 residues. Germline CDR1 reads ENHRY; CDR2 reads SYGVKD. CDR3 DNA sequence: TGTGCCATCAGTGATAATTCAGTGAACACCGGGGAGCTGTTTTTT. This gives the protein CAISDNSVNTGELFF.

This clonotype was picked up a small number of times. The chain uses TRBV7-2 and TRBJ2-1; D unclear. Germline V gene data show CDR1 as SGHTA and CDR2 as FQGNSA. V dropped 1 base and J dropped 0 bases, with 7 bases sitting between them. The CDR3 contains 15 residues. CDR3 coding DNA: TGTGCCAGCAGCTTAGACACCTACTCCTACAATGAGCAGTTCTTC. As protein: CASSLDTYSYNEQFF.

The chain carries TRBV20-1 and TRBJ2-5, with D maybe TRBD1 (5 bases). Trimming cost V 4 bases and J 5 bases, with 23 bases left between them. Germline CDR1 is DFQATT and CDR2 is SNEGSKA (reference sequence). CDR3 length: 16 residues. In DNA, the CDR3 is TGCAGTGCTATCCGACAGAAGGGCCACGTAGGGGAGACCCAGTACTTC. It translates to CSAIRQKGHVGETQYF.

This clonotype showed up just a few times. The gene calls are TRBV4-1 and TRBJ2-4; no clear D. Germline assignment: CDR1 MGHRA and CDR2 YSYEKL. This CDR3 region has 13 residues. Trimming took 1 base from V and 6 from J, leaving 7 bases between them. The CDR3: CASSQAPGNIQYF. The CDR3, as DNA: TGCGCCAGCAGCCAAGCGCCGGGAAACATTCAGTACTTC.

This clonotype has more than one count but fewer than ten. J is TRBJ2-3 and V is TRBV11-1; D may be TRBD2 (6 bases). Per the germline V gene, CDR1 is SGHAT and CDR2 is FQDESV (reference sequence). The V end lost 2 bases, the J end lost 6 bases, and 15 bases lay between the germline ends. The CDR3 length is 15 residues. As DNA, the CDR3 is TGTGCCAGCAGCTTAACTCCTGGGGACTCGGATACGCAGTATTTT. This codes for CASSLTPGDSDTQYF.

This clonotype was seen a handful of times. The chain is built from TRBV10-3 and TRBJ2-7, with 9 bases identical to TRBD2. CDR3 length: 14 amino acids. The germline V gene has CDR1 ENHRY and CDR2 SYGVKD. The trim removed 5 bases at V and 5 bases at J, leaving 7 bases unmatched. The CDR3 DNA is TGTGCCATCAGTTCGGGACTAGCAACGAACGAGCAGTACTTC. Translating gives CAISSGLATNEQYF.

The chain combines TRBV7-2 with TRBJ2-3; a possible D gene is TRBD2 (5 bases). V was pared by 5 bases and J by 2 bases, with 14 bases between. The CDR3 spans 15 residues. Per germline, CDR1 SGHTA and CDR2 FQGNSA. CDR3 DNA sequence: TGTGCCAGCAGCGCAAGAGGCGGGTACACAGATACGCAGTATTTT. This gives the protein CASSARGGYTDTQYF.

This clonotype was observed a handful of times. V and J are TRBV18 and TRBJ2-7, with no clear D. The V end was cut by 2 bases, the J end by 6 bases, with 8 bases between. The CDR3 runs 12 residues. The germline V gene has CDR1 KGHSH and CDR2 LQKENI. The CDR3 DNA follows: TGTGCCAGCTCACCAGACGCCGGCGAGCAGTACTTC. Encoded protein: CASSPDAGEQYF.

This chain links TRBV29-1 with TRBJ2-1; TRBD1 aligns across 9 bases. The CDR3 has 14 amino acids. The germline V gene encodes CDR1 SQVTM and CDR2 ANQGSEA. V dropped 8 bases and J dropped 9; count of bases not matched to a gene: 14. The CDR3 loop is CSTNRDRAVGEQFF. The CDR3 region has the DNA TGCAGCACAAACCGGGACAGGGCAGTTGGTGAGCAGTTCTTC.

This clonotype has only a few counts. The chain uses TRBV15 and TRBJ1-2; the D is unclear. V was pared by 0 bases and J by 8 bases, with 19 bases between. Per germline, CDR1 LNHNV and CDR2 YYDKDF (reference sequence). The CDR3 consists of 16 residues. CDR3 in amino acids: CATSRENRGRTGGYTF. The CDR3, as DNA: TGTGCCACCAGCAGAGAAAATCGAGGACGGACGGGAGGCTACACCTTC.